This TCR beta chain was sequenced for a study of T cells in Graves' hyperthyroidism and ophthalmopathy. Study-wide results and caveats: Onset of ophthalmopathy came a median approximately 6.9 months after the model predicted it. Blood shared most expanded thyroid clonotypes above 0.001.

Aged 18 to 65, the patients had hyperthyroidism that was newly diagnosed and had lasted under 2 months. Fresh peripheral blood, more than 9 ml, yielded the PBMCs. The CDR3 length is 15 residues. The V and J ends lost 1 base and 3 bases, in that order; junction bases with no gene match: 2. Germline values: CDR1 SEHNR, CDR2 FQNEAQ (reference sequence). TCR beta CDR3 regions were amplified from RNA. The primer set for the first-round RT-PCR of the TCR CDR3 was HTBI. In TCRdb, the multiplex PCR reads were re-called with MiXCR into one record per CDR3 protein. In the table there are 600,000 to 750,000 distinct CDR3 sequences, around a sixth of which are singletons. This clonotype showed up just a few times. Its specificity is not known.

Sequences were obtained from blood. This TCR came from a man between 45 and 60 years old with Graves' hyperthyroidism. The chain combines TRBV7-9 with TRBJ2-5; 10 bases are shared with TRBD1. For the CDR3, the DNA is TGTGCCAGCAGCTTAGAAGGGACAGGGGAAGAGACCCAGTACTTC. Translation gives CASSLEGTGEETQYF.